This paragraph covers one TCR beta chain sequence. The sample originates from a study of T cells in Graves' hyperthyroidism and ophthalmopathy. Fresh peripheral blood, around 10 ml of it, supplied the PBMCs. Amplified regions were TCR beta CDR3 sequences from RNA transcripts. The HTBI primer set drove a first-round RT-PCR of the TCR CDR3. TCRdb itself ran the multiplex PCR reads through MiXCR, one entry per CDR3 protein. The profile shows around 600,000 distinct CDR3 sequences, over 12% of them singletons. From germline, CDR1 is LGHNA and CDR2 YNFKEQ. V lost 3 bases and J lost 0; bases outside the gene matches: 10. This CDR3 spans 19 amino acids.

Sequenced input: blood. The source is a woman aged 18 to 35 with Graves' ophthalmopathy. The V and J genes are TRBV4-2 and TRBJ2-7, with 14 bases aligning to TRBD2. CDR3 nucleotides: TGTGCCAGCAGCCATCGCGGACTAGCGGGAGGTGGAGCCTCCTACGAGCAGTACTTC. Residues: CASSHRGLAGGGASYEQYF.